This T cell receptor (beta chain) was identified during a study of blood T cell repertoires in COVID-19. Study context: Acute and convalescent COVID-19 specimens originated in the United States, Italy and Spain. Nucleic acid was either cDNA or gDNA, and it came from T cells, B-cell-depleted T cells, or PBMCs.

Per the original data handling: Reference gene primer amplification gave estimated nucleated cell counts. Clones were sequenced by immunoSEQ multiplex PCR, and TCRdb holds only the in-frame ones, with some missing. The V and J calls and clone size come from that table; D and trimming were worked out from the DNA. The sample carries over 85,000 clones, roughly 80% recorded once. The CDR3 extends over 15 amino acids. Per the germline V gene, CDR1 is MNHEY and CDR2 is SVGEGT. The V segment lost 6 bases and the J segment 10 bases; nucleotides outside the gene matches: 11. Sequencing input: peripheral blood. The J gene is TRBJ1-6, the V gene TRBV6-2 or TRBV6-3; 8 bases line up with TRBD1. This sequence originates from a human donor in a cohort sampled during active COVID-19. The CDR3 sequence is CASSPRGQGWSPLHF. For the CDR3, the DNA is TGTGCCAGCAGCCCCAGAGGACAGGGTTGGTCACCCCTCCACTTT.